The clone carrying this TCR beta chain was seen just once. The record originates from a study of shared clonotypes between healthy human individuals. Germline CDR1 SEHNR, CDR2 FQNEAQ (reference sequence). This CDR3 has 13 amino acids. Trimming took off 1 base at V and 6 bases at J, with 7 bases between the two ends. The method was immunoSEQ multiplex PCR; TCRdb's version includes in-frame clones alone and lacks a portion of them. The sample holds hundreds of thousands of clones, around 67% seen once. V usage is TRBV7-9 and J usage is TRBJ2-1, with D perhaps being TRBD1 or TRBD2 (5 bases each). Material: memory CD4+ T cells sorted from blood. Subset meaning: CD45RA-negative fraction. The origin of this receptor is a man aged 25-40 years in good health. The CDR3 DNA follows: TGTGCCAGCAGCTTAGGGGGACCCAATGAGCAGTTCTTC. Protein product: CASSLGGPNEQFF.